The sequence of this T cell receptor (beta chain) was determined in a study of T cells after yellow fever vaccination. From the 5' RACE reads, TCRdb called clonotypes with MiXCR, one entry per CDR3 protein. Of approximately 550,000 distinct CDR3 sequences in the sample, 15% to 20% were seen once. Germline CDR1 reads SNHLY; CDR2 reads FYNNEI. The CDR3 consists of 12 residues. Trimming took off 3 bases at V and 5 bases at J, with 7 bases between the two ends. This TCR was recovered from a man aged 25-40 years who received the YFV17D yellow fever vaccine. The chain couples TRBV2 to TRBJ1-2; D perhaps matches TRBD1 (6 bases). The specimen was PBMCs, collected 15 days after the yellow fever booster vaccination. The CDR3 bases are TGTGCCAGCAGTGAGGACAGTTATGGCTACACCTTC. Translation gives CASSEDSYGYTF.